The 15 T cell receptor beta chains in this list originate from one sample, sequenced in a study of shared clonotypes between healthy human individuals (dated by TCRdb to the early 2020s). Libraries were prepared through the immunoSEQ multiplex PCR assay. TCRdb took over this immuneACCESS table, retaining in-frame rearrangements with V and J assigned. Such tables are incomplete; in checked studies, under half of the missing clones stem from an unresolved V gene, and the remainder is unexplained. The sample table lists 2 million to 3 million clones, over 85% of them with a count of one. Together, the top ten hold 0.35% to 0.45% of the sample. Sequenced: naive CD4+ T cells from PBMCs. The sample's cell subset or site label, in plain terms: CD45RA+ positively selected. All receptors come from a man between 18 and 35 years old in good health. Some clones in this sample may be carry-over from other donors' samples.

The V and J genes are TRBV9 and TRBJ2-2; 14 bases are shared with TRBD2. Looked up from germline, CDR1 is SGDLS and CDR2 is YYNGEE. This CDR3 has 19 amino acids. V shed 0 bases, J shed 5 bases, and the junction held 9 bases outside the gene matches. CDR3 region: CASSVEGPRTSGRTGELFF. CDR3 coding DNA: TGTGCCAGCAGCGTAGAGGGCCCCCGGACTAGCGGGAGGACCGGGGAGCTGTTTTTT.

This chain connects TRBV28 to TRBJ1-1; D call uncertain. The CDR3 spans 15 residues. The germline V gene encodes CDR1 MDHEN and CDR2 SYDVKM. The V gene lost 6 bases and the J gene lost 3 bases, with 17 bases spanning the gap. DNA for the CDR3: TGTGCCAGCAGCGCATCGAGGCTCCGGTACACTGAAGCTTTCTTT. The encoded protein is CASSASRLRYTEAFF.

The chain couples TRBV7-2 to TRBJ2-3; D gene unclear. The germline V and J ends were trimmed by 4 bases and 0 bases, with 11 bases remaining between them. The germline V gene encodes CDR1 SGHTA and CDR2 FQGNSA. The CDR3 covers 15 residues. The DNA for the CDR3 is TGTGCCAGCAGCTCCCACAGAGCTAGCACAGATACGCAGTATTTT. Protein sequence: CASSSHRASTDTQYF.

The chain has TRBV7-9 and TRBJ1-1; TRBD1 might be the D (6 bases). CDR1 and CDR2 from the germline V gene are SEHNR and FQNEAQ (reference sequence). This CDR3 region has 16 residues. The V end was cut by 1 base, the J end by 4 bases, with 16 bases between. CDR3: CASSLGLQGGGTEAFF. CDR3 sequence (DNA): TGTGCCAGCAGCTTAGGATTACAGGGCGGCGGCACTGAAGCTTTCTTT.

This clone appeared a few times. Other DNA variants within this sample encode the same CDR3. The rearrangement uses TRBV6-5 and TRBJ2-3, with unresolved D. V was shortened by 0 bases and J by 4 bases, with 5 bases between the two germline ends. This CDR3 spans 13 amino acids. The V gene's germline CDR1 is MNHEY and CDR2 SVGAGI. The CDR3 spells CASSYSTADTQYF. CDR3 DNA sequence: TGTGCCAGCAGTTACTCGACGGCAGATACGCAGTATTTT.

This chain joins TRBV6-6 and TRBJ1-2, with 7 bases matching TRBD1. This CDR3 contains 15 residues. Germline CDR1 reads MNHNY; CDR2 reads SVGAGI (reference sequence). V lost 2 bases to trimming and J lost 7 bases; unmatched junction nucleotides: 10. The CDR3 loop reads CASSYTGQTWRGYTF. CDR3 nucleotides: TGTGCCAGCAGTTACACGGGACAGACCTGGCGTGGCTACACCTTC.

The V gene is TRBV7-2, the J gene TRBJ2-5; D is unclear. CDR3 length: 14 residues. CDR1 SGHTA and CDR2 FQGNSA come from the germline V gene. V was trimmed by 2 bases and J by 2 bases, leaving 9 bases between them. The CDR3 DNA reads TGTGCCAGCAGCTTAACCAGGAGACAAGAGACCCAGTACTTC. It yields the protein CASSLTRRQETQYF.

The chain employs TRBV30 and TRBJ1-2; tentatively, D is TRBD1 (5 bases). The germline V gene has CDR1 GTSNPN and CDR2 SVGIG (reference sequence). This CDR3 contains 12 residues. The CDR3 DNA reads TGTGCTGAGGCCAGGGCGGCTGGGGGCTACACCTTC. It yields the protein CAEARAAGGYTF.

This clone came up once. This chain connects TRBV14 to TRBJ1-1; no clear D. Trimming took 4 bases from V and 4 from J, leaving 13 bases between them. The CDR3 consists of 14 residues. Germline loops: CDR1 SGHDN, CDR2 FVKESK. The CDR3 DNA reads as TGTGCCAGCAGCCCTCGGAGAGGGATCACTGAAGCTTTCTTT. Residues: CASSPRRGITEAFF.

J is TRBJ2-1 and V is TRBV2; D is unresolved. Germline V gene data show CDR1 as SNHLY and CDR2 as FYNNEI. This CDR3 contains 14 residues. Trimming removed 5 bases at V and 2 bases at J, with 10 bases between. The CDR3 sequence is CASSSEVAYNEQFF. CDR3 in DNA: TGTGCCAGCAGTTCAGAGGTGGCCTACAATGAGCAGTTCTTC. Full variable domain (remainder filled in from reference TRBV2 and TRBJ2-1): EPEVTQTPSHQVTQMGQEVILRCVPISNHLYFYWYRQILGQKVEFLVSFYNNEISEKSEIFDDQFSVERPDGSNFTLKIRSTKLEDSAMYFCASSSEVAYNEQFFGPGTRLTVL.

The chain recombines TRBV6-6 with TRBJ2-7; 9 nucleotides line up with TRBD2. Germline trimming cut 6 bases from V and 7 bases from J; bases unmatched to any gene: 13. The CDR3 contains 15 residues. The germline V gene encodes CDR1 MNHNY and CDR2 SVGAGI (reference sequence). CDR3 nucleotide sequence: TGTGCCAGCAGACCCCCTAGCGGGACAGAAGGGGAGCAGTACTTC. This codes for CASRPPSGTEGEQYF.

On this clone itself: This same CDR3 is encoded by further DNA sequences in the sample. The chain has TRBV7-7 and TRBJ2-5, with D unresolved. The CDR3 is made up of 13 amino acids. Trimming pared 4 bases from V and 1 base from J, leaving 7 bases between. Per germline, CDR1 SSHAT and CDR2 FNYEAQ (reference sequence). CDR3 in amino acids: CASSSSGQETQYF. CDR3 sequence (DNA): TGTGCCAGCAGCTCGTCTGGCCAAGAGACCCAGTACTTC.

The genes are TRBV11-2 and TRBJ1-2, with 7 bases fitting TRBD1. The CDR3 has 17 residues. Trimming cost V 5 bases and J 0 bases; bases outside gene matches: 12. CDR1 SGHAT and CDR2 FQNNGV come from the germline V gene. CDR3 DNA sequence: TGTGCCAGCAGCCGACTCCGGGACAGAGATACTAACTATGGCTACACCTTC. Its translation is CASSRLRDRDTNYGYTF.

This chain joins TRBV27 and TRBJ2-7; D unresolved. There are 13 residues in the CDR3. Trimming shortened V by 6 bases and J by 4 bases, and 13 bases separated the two germline ends. Per the germline V gene, CDR1 is MNHEY and CDR2 is SMNVEV (reference sequence). The CDR3 DNA follows: TGTGCCAGCAGCTATGGGGTTTTTTACGAGCAGTACTTC. Residues: CASSYGVFYEQYF.

The rearrangement links TRBV9 to TRBJ2-1; 7 bases match TRBD2. Germline lookup yields CDR1 SGDLS and CDR2 YYNGEE. The V segment lost 4 bases and the J segment 0 bases; nucleotides outside the gene matches: 10. The CDR3 runs 17 residues. DNA of the CDR3: TGTGCCAGCAGCCCAACCCGCGGGGGAAGCTCCTACAATGAGCAGTTCTTC. It translates to CASSPTRGGSSYNEQFF.